Presented here are 3 T cell receptor beta chains from one specimen sequenced in a study of T cells in tuberculosis. TCRdb's table, derived via immunoSEQ multiplex PCR, lists solely in-frame clones and lacks some. Here the sample spans more than 35,000 clones, approximately 94% being singletons. The sequencing sample was made of PBMCs. Receptor source: a donor aged 10 to 29 with latent tuberculosis or without tuberculosis infection. Some clones in this sample may be carry-over from other donors' samples.

J is TRBJ2-2 and V is TRBV6-5; 11 bases map to TRBD1. V was pared by 6 bases and J by 5 bases, with 5 bases of the junction left unmatched. CDR1 and CDR2 (germline): MNHEY, SVGAGI. The CDR3 is 15 residues long. The CDR3 protein is CASRKDRGRTGELFF. The DNA of the CDR3 is TGTGCCAGCAGGAAGGACAGGGGGCGGACCGGGGAGCTGTTTTTT.

The chain carries TRBV7-8 and TRBJ1-5; D possibly corresponds to TRBD1 (5 bases). The CDR3 is made up of 13 amino acids. V dropped 5 bases and J dropped 9 bases, with 14 bases sitting between them. The germline gives CDR1 SGHVS, CDR2 FQNEAQ. The CDR3 region is CASSIRERGPQHF. The CDR3 DNA follows: TGTGCCAGCAGCATCAGGGAGCGGGGGCCCCAGCATTTT.

The CDR3 sequence: CASSAGLGDEQFF. The DNA for the CDR3 is TGTGCCAGCAGCGCGGGGTTGGGCGATGAGCAGTTCTTC. This chain uses TRBV9 with TRBJ2-1; D is possibly TRBD2 (5 bases). V dropped 3 bases and J dropped 8 bases, with 12 bases sitting between them. The CDR3 runs to 13 residues. Germline assignment: CDR1 SGDLS and CDR2 YYNGEE.